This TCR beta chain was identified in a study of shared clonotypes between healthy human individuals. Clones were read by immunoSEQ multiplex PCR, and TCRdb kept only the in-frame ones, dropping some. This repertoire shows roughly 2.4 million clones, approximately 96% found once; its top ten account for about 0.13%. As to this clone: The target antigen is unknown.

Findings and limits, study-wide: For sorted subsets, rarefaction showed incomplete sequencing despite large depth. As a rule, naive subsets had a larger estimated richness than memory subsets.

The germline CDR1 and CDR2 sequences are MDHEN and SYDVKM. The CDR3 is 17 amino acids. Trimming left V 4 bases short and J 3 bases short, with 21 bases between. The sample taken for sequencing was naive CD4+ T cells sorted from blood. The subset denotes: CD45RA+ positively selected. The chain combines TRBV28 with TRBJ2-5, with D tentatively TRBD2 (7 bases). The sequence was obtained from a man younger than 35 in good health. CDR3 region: CASSYTQALGGEETQYF. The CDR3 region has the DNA TGTGCCAGCAGTTACACTCAAGCTCTAGGGGGGGAAGAGACCCAGTACTTC.